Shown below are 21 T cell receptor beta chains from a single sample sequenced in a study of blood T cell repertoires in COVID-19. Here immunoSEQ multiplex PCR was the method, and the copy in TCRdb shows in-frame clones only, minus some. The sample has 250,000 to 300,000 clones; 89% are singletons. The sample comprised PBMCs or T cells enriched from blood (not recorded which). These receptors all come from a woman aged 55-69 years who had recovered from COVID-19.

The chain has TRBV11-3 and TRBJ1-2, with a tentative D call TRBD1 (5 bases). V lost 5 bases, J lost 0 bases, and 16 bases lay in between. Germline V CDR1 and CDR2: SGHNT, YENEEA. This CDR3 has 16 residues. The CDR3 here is CASSRDAGGANYGYTF. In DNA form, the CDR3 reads TGTGCCAGCAGCCGGGACGCTGGGGGGGCTAACTATGGCTACACCTTC.

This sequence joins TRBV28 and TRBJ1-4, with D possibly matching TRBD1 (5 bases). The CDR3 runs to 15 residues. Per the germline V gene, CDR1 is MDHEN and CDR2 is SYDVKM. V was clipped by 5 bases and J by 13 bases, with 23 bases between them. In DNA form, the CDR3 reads TGTGCCAGCAGTCAACTCCGGGACCGCGGGGAGGTACTGTTTTTT. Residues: CASSQLRDRGEVLFF.

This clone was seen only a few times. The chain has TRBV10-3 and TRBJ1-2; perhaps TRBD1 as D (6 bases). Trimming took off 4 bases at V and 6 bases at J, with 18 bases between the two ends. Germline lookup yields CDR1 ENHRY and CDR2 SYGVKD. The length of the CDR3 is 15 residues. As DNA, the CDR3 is TGTGCCATCAGTGCCCCCGCCGCAGGGGCGGATGGCTACACCTTC. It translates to CAISAPAAGADGYTF.

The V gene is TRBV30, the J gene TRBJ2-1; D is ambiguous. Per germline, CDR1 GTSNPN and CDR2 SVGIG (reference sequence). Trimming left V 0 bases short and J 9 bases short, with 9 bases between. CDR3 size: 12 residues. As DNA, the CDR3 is TGTGCCTGGAGTGTAACCAGAGGTGAGCAGTTCTTC. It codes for CAWSVTRGEQFF.

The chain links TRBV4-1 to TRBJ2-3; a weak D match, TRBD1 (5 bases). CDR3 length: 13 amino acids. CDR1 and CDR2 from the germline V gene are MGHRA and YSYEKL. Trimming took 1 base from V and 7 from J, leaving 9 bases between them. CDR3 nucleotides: TGCGCCAGCAGCCAAGGACGACAGCATACGCAGTATTTT. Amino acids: CASSQGRQHTQYF.

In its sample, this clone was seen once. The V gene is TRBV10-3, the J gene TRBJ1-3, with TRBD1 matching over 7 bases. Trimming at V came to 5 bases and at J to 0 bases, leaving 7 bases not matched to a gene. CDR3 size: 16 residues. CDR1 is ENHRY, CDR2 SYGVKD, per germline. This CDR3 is CAISPPQGYSGNTIYF. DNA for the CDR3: TGTGCCATCAGTCCCCCACAGGGGTACTCTGGAAACACCATATATTTT.

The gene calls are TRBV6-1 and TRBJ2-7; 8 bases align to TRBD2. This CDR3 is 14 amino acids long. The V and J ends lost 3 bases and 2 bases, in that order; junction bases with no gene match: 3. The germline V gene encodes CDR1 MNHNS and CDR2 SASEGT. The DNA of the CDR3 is TGTGCCAGCAGTGACACTAGCGGTCCCTACGAGCAGTACTTC. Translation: CASSDTSGPYEQYF.

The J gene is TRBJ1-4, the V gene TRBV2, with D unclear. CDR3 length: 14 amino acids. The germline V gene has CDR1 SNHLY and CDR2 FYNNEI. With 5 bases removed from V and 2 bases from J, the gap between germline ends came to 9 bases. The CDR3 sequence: CASSIRMTNEKLFF. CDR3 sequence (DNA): TGTGCCAGCAGTATCAGGATGACTAATGAAAAACTGTTTTTT. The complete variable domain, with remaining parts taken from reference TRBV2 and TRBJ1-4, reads EPEVTQTPSHQVTQMGQEVILRCVPISNHLYFYWYRQILGQKVEFLVSFYNNEISEKSEIFDDQFSVERPDGSNFTLKIRSTKLEDSAMYFCASSIRMTNEKLFFGSGTQLSVL.

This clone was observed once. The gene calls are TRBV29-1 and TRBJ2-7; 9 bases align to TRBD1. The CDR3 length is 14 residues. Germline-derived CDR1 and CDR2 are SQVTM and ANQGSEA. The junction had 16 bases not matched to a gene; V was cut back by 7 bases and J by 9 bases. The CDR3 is CSAPLEGTGTGQYF. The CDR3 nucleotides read TGCAGCGCCCCCTTAGAGGGGACAGGGACGGGGCAGTACTTC.

CDR3 sequence reads: CAWRAGPGTQYF. In DNA form, the CDR3 reads TGTGCCTGGAGAGCAGGGCCTGGTACGCAGTATTTT. The chain couples TRBV30 to TRBJ2-3, with D possibly matching TRBD1 (5 bases). This CDR3 is built from 12 residues. The germline V gene has CDR1 GTSNPN and CDR2 SVGIG (reference sequence). V dropped 3 bases and J dropped 8 bases, with 12 bases sitting between them.

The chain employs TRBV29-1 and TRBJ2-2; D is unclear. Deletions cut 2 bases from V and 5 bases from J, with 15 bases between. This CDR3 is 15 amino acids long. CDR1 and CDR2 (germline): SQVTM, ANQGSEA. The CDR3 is CSVELASAVTGELFF. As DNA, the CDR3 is TGCAGCGTTGAACTTGCCTCCGCAGTTACCGGGGAGCTGTTTTTT.

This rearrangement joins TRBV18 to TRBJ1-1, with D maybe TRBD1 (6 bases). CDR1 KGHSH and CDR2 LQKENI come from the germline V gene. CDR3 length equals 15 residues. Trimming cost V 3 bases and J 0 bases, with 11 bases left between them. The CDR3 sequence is CASSPTGSMNTEAFF. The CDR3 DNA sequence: TGTGCCAGCTCACCCACAGGGTCCATGAACACTGAAGCTTTCTTT.

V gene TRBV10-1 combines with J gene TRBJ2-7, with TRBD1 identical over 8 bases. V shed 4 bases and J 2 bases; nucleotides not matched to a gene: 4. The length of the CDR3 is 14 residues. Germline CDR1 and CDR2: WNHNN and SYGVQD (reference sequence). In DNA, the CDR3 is TGCGCCAGCAGTGGGGGGGACAGGCCCTACGAGCAGTACTTC. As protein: CASSGGDRPYEQYF.

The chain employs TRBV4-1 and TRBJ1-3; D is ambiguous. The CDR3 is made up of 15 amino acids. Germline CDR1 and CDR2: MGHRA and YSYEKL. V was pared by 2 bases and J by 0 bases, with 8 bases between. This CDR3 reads CASSQRSDSGNTIYF. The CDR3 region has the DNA TGCGCCAGCAGCCAAAGATCAGACTCTGGAAACACCATATATTTT.

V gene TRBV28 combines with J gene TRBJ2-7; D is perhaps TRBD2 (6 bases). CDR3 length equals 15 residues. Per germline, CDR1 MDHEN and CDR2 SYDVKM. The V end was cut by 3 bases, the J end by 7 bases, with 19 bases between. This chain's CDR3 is CASSLTRGDLLEQYF. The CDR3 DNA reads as TGTGCCAGCAGTTTGACGCGGGGAGACCTCTTAGAGCAGTACTTC.

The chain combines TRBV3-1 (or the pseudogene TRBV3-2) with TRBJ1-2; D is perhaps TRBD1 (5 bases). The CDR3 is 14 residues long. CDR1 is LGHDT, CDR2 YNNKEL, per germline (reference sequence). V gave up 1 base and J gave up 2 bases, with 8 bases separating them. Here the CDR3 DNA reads TGTGCCAGCAGCCAAGGGAGGGGAAACTATGGCTACACCTTC. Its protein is CASSQGRGNYGYTF.

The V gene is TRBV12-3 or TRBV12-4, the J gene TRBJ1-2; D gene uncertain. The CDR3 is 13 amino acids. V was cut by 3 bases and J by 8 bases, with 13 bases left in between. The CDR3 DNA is TGTGCCAGCAGTTTGGGAGGTGGCCTGGGCTACACCTTC. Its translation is CASSLGGGLGYTF.

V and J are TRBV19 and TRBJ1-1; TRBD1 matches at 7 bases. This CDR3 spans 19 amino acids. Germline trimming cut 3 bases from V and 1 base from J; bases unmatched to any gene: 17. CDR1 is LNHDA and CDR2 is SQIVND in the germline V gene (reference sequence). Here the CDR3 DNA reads TGTGCCAGTAGTATTAGGAGAAGACAGGGAGCCGCGACGAACACTGAAGCTTTCTTT. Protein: CASSIRRRQGAATNTEAFF. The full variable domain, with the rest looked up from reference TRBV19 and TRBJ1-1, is DGGITQSPKYLFRKEGQNVTLSCEQNLNHDAMYWYRQDPGQGLRLIYYSQIVNDFQKGDIAEGYSVSREKKESFPLTVTSAQKNPTAFYLCASSIRRRQGAATNTEAFFGQGTRLTVV.

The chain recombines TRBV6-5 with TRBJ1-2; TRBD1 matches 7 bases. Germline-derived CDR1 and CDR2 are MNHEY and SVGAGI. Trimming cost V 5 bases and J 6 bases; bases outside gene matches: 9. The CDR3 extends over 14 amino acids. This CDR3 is CASSLTGRAHGYTF. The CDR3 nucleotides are TGTGCCAGCAGTCTGACAGGGAGAGCCCATGGCTACACCTTC.

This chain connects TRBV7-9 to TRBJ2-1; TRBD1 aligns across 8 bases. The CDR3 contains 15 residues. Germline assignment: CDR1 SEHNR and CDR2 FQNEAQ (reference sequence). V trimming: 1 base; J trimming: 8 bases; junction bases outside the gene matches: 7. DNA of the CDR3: TGTGCCAGCAGCTTAGTTGAGGACAGGGATGATGAGCAGTTCTTC. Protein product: CASSLVEDRDDEQFF.

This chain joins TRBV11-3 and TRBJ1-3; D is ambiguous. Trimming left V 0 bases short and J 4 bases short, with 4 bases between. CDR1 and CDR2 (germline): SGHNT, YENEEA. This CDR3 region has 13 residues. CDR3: CASSLEIGNTIYF. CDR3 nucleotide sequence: TGTGCCAGCAGCTTAGAAATAGGAAACACCATATATTTT.